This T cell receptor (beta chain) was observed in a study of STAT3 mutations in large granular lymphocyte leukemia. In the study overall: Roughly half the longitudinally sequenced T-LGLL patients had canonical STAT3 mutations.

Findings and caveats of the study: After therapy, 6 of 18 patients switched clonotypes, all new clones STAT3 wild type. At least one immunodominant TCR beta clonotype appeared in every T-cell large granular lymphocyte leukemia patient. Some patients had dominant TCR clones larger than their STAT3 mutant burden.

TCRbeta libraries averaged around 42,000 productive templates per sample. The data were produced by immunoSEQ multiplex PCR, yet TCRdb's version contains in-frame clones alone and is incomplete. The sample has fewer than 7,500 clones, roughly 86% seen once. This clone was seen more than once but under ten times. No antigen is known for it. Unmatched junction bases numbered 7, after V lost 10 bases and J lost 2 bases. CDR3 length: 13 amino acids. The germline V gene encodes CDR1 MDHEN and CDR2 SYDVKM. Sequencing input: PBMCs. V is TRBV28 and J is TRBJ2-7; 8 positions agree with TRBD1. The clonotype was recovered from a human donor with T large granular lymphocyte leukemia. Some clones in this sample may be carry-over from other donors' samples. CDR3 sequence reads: CATTGTGPYEQYF. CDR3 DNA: TGTGCCACCACCGGGACAGGCCCCTACGAGCAGTACTTC. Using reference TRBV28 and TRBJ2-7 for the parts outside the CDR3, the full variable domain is DVKVTQSSRYLVKRTGEKVFLECVQDMDHENMFWYRQDPGLGLRLIYFSYDVKMKEKGDIPEGYSVSREKKERFSLILESASTNQTSMYLCATTGTGPYEQYFGPGTRLTVT.